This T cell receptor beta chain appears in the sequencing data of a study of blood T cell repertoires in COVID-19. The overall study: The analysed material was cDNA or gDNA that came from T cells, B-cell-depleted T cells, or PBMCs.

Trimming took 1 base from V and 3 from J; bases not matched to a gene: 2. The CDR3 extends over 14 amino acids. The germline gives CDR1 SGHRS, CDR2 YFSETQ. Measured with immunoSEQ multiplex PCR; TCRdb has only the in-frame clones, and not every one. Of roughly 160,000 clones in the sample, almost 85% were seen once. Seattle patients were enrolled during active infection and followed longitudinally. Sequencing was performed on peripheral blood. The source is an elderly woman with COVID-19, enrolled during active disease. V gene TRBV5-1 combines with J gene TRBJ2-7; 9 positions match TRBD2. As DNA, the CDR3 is TGCGCCAGCAGCTTGTTGACTAGCGGCTACGAGCAGTACTTC. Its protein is CASSLLTSGYEQYF.